A selection of T cell receptor beta chains follows, all from one sample in a study of OX40 agonist ivuxolimab in advanced cancers. Using immunoSEQ multiplex PCR, the repertoire was profiled, and TCRdb retains in-frame clones only, with some absent. This sample has 75,000 to 95,000 clones, with 84% found just once. This sample comprised CD4+ or CD8+ T cells sorted from blood, obtained in a trial of the OX40 agonist ivuxolimab. These receptor sequences come from an adult with an advanced solid tumor such as melanoma, head and neck, liver or kidney cancer. CDR3s include the opening cysteine and the closing phenylalanine or tryptophan. Not every row has a clone size; where given, it reads once, few, many or a size class.

v_call	j_call	clone_size	cdr3_aa
TRBV10-3	TRBJ2-1	.	CAISETVQGGEQFF
TRBV7-6	TRBJ1-1	few	CASSWDTNTEAFF
TRBV20-1	TRBJ2-7	.	CSASPQRGYF
TRBV19	TRBJ1-2	.	CASSIEVSVNYGYTF
TRBV7-2	TRBJ2-7	.	CASSLVSRHPTSEQYF
TRBV9	TRBJ2-1	.	CASSLGIHNEQFF
TRBV7-2	TRBJ2-2	.	CASSPRQGLNTGELFF
TRBV7-8	TRBJ1-1	.	CASSSTGLNTEAFF
TRBV6-6	TRBJ2-7	.	CASSKGTASSYEQYF
TRBV19	TRBJ2-6	.	CATRFSGANVLTF
TRBV7-9	TRBJ1-5	.	CASSLFVDQPQHF
TRBV7-3	TRBJ2-2	.	CASSLGTGELFF
TRBV7-8	TRBJ2-7	.	CASAGLAHYEQYF
TRBV5-5	TRBJ1-2	.	CASSLERTENYGYTF
TRBV4-1	TRBJ2-4	.	CASSQEAGKNIQYF
TRBV5-8	TRBJ1-1	.	CASSLIGGAEAFF
TRBV5-8	TRBJ1-5	.	CASSLGGTNQPQHF
TRBV19	TRBJ2-3	.	CASSIIAGVADTQYF
TRBV15	TRBJ2-5	.	CATSRGGTAGETQYF
TRBV5-1	TRBJ2-5	.	CASSLDRGSETQYF
TRBV5-4	TRBJ2-7	.	CASTHGTGVNYEQYF
TRBV19	TRBJ2-1	.	CASSWTASSSYNEQFF
TRBV19	TRBJ2-2	once	CASRGQGGNPGELFF
TRBV2	TRBJ2-3	once	CASSGQGQMDTQYF
TRBV5-1	TRBJ1-2	.	CASSFGEANGYTF
TRBV4-3	TRBJ2-5	.	CASSRDSRETQYF
TRBV29-1	TRBJ2-5	.	CSVQPQETQYF
TRBV10-3	TRBJ1-1	few	CAIRLDRGRTEAFF
TRBV6-1	TRBJ1-2	once	CASSEAGFMGTGYGYTF
TRBV12-5	TRBJ2-5	.	CASGLGSGLQETQYF
TRBV7-2	TRBJ1-3	.	CASSSQGGAGNTIYF
TRBV29-1	TRBJ2-1	.	CSVGGLRTNNEQFF
TRBV7-2	TRBJ2-7	.	CASSLSPGGDEQYF
TRBV5-1	TRBJ2-5	once	CASSLDSTSETQYF
TRBV28	TRBJ2-1	.	CASRPPGLDNEQFF
TRBV11-2	TRBJ2-3	.	CASSLSPQGDTQYF
TRBV5-4	TRBJ2-5	.	CASSSSRGAQETQYF
TRBV6-6	TRBJ1-5	.	CASRGGGSNQPQHF
TRBV5-4	TRBJ1-1	.	CASSPRTGRAEAFF
TRBV9	TRBJ1-1	.	CASSAERGGTEAFF
TRBV18	TRBJ1-1	.	CASSLDRSTEAFF
TRBV4-2	TRBJ1-4	.	CASSQVSGVGEKLFF
TRBV7-3	TRBJ2-3	.	CASSLAGGYTDTQYF
TRBV2	TRBJ1-5	.	CASSDGGRSQPQHF
TRBV28	TRBJ2-7	.	CASSSGSTYEQYF
TRBV7-2	TRBJ2-3	once	CASSGTSHTQYF
TRBV6-5	TRBJ1-1	.	CASSYLKMNTEAFF
TRBV7-2	TRBJ2-3	.	CASSPLRGGGDTQYF
TRBV7-3	TRBJ2-1	.	CASSLEAGGPYNEQFF
TRBV5-1	TRBJ2-5	once	CASSLPRETQYF
TRBV6-5	TRBJ2-5	.	CATLRGVAETQYF
TRBV2	TRBJ2-3	once	CASSEFAGLAGENTDTQYF
TRBV18	TRBJ1-3	.	CASSPPLGDETGFFSGNTIYF
TRBV28	TRBJ2-7	.	CASSLIGGSYEQYF
TRBV6-5	TRBJ1-1	.	CASSYSGQATEAFF